One sample yielded the 27 T cell receptor beta chains listed below, sequenced in a study of T cells after yellow fever vaccination. MiXCR, run by TCRdb on the 5' RACE reads, gives a single entry per CDR3 protein. The data hold 450,000 to 600,000 distinct CDR3 sequences, with roughly 17% observed a single time. Sequencing used PBMCs, obtained about 5 days after the first yellow fever vaccination. Source of these receptors: a man aged 18 to 29 who received the YFV17D yellow fever vaccine.

This sequence joins TRBV6-4 and TRBJ2-7, with D unclear. CDR1 and CDR2 (germline): MRHNA, SNTAGT. Trimming stripped 9 bases from V and 2 bases from J, with 8 bases between. The CDR3 extends over 11 amino acids. CDR3 in DNA: TGTGCCAGGACGCAAGCCTACGAGCAGTACTTC. Residues: CARTQAYEQYF.

This clonotype was observed at least ten times. The chain has TRBV7-9 and TRBJ2-3; the match to TRBD1 covers 7 bases. This CDR3 has 13 amino acids. Germline trimming cut 5 bases from V and 4 bases from J; bases unmatched to any gene: 3. Germline lookup yields CDR1 SEHNR and CDR2 FQNEAQ (reference sequence). Here the CDR3 DNA reads TGTGCCAGCAGCCCTAGGGGGCCAGATACGCAGTATTTT. The encoded protein is CASSPRGPDTQYF.

This clonotype was found a few times. The V gene is TRBV6-5, the J gene TRBJ2-3; D may be TRBD2 (5 bases). Germline loops: CDR1 MNHEY, CDR2 SVGAGI. The CDR3 length is 14 residues. Trimming cost V 0 bases and J 2 bases, with 6 bases left between them. This CDR3 reads CASSYSRATDTQYF. CDR3 coding DNA: TGTGCCAGCAGTTACTCGAGGGCCACAGATACGCAGTATTTT.

The chain is built from TRBV20-1 and TRBJ2-7; perhaps TRBD2 as D (6 bases). Trimming removed 0 bases at V and 0 bases at J, with 12 bases between. CDR1 is DFQATT, CDR2 SNEGSKA, per germline (reference sequence). The CDR3 totals 15 residues. CDR3 protein: CSARDASESSYEQYF. The DNA for the CDR3 is TGCAGTGCTAGAGACGCTAGCGAGAGCTCCTACGAGCAGTACTTC.

This clonotype has just one count. The gene calls are TRBV3-1 and TRBJ1-2; the D gene is possibly TRBD1 (5 bases). V lost 4 bases and J lost 7, with 19 bases in between. CDR1 is LGHDT, CDR2 YNNKEL, per germline (reference sequence). This CDR3 is built from 15 residues. The CDR3 region has the DNA TGTGCCAGCAGCCCGTTGGACATTCTGAGCCTTGGCTACACCTTC. Translation: CASSPLDILSLGYTF.

This clonotype occurred a few times. The chain joins TRBV20-1 to TRBJ2-3, with 8 nucleotides matching TRBD2. The ends lost 1 base at V and 5 bases at J; junction bases unmatched: 8. The CDR3 contains 15 residues. Per the germline V gene, CDR1 is DFQATT and CDR2 is SNEGSKA (reference sequence). This CDR3 reads CSARGGGGRGDTQYF. For the CDR3, the DNA is TGCAGTGCTAGAGGGGGCGGGGGGAGAGGAGATACGCAGTATTTT.

The J gene is TRBJ1-2, the V gene TRBV12-3 or TRBV12-4; unclear D gene. The length of the CDR3 is 11 residues. With 8 bases removed from V and 7 bases from J, the gap between germline ends came to 11 bases. CDR3 sequence reads: CASGSLSGYTF. Written as DNA, the CDR3 is TGTGCCAGCGGTAGTCTTAGTGGCTACACCTTC.

The chain is built from TRBV28 and TRBJ2-1; D perhaps matches TRBD2 (6 bases). With 9 bases removed from V and 0 bases from J, the gap between germline ends came to 12 bases. Germline assignment: CDR1 MDHEN and CDR2 SYDVKM. The CDR3 is made up of 14 amino acids. The CDR3: CASLPTSSYNEQFF. The DNA for the CDR3 is TGTGCCAGTTTACCGACTAGCTCCTACAATGAGCAGTTCTTC.

This clonotype was counted a few times. The J gene is TRBJ1-3, the V gene TRBV5-6, with D uncertain. The CDR3 runs 16 residues. Germline V gene lookup returns CDR1 SGHDT and CDR2 YYEEEE. The germline V and J ends were trimmed by 0 bases and 0 bases, with 10 bases remaining between them. CDR3 in amino acids: CASSLVSQASGNTIYF. The CDR3 nucleotides read TGTGCCAGCAGCTTGGTATCGCAGGCCTCTGGAAACACCATATATTTT. Using reference TRBV5-6 and TRBJ1-3 for the parts outside the CDR3, the full variable domain is DAGVTQSPTHLIKTRGQQVTLRCSPKSGHDTVSWYQQALGQGPQFIFQYYEEEERQRGNFPDRFSGHQFPNYSSELNVNALLLGDSALYLCASSLVSQASGNTIYFGEGSWLTVV.

There are a few counts of this clonotype. The V call is TRBV30, the J call TRBJ1-5, with a tentative D call TRBD1 (5 bases). CDR3 length: 13 amino acids. Germline V gene data show CDR1 as GTSNPN and CDR2 as SVGIG (reference sequence). The V and J ends lost 2 bases and 7 bases respectively, with 12 bases between them. Here the CDR3 DNA reads TGTGCCTGGAGTATGCTCTGGGGGCAGCCCCAGCATTTT. It yields the protein CAWSMLWGQPQHF.

This clonotype occurred a few times. The chain uses TRBV10-3 and TRBJ2-5; unclear D gene. CDR3 length: 14 amino acids. Germline CDR1 is ENHRY and CDR2 is SYGVKD. Trimming removed 7 bases from V and 5 bases from J, with 17 bases in between. This CDR3 reads CAIKAPGQIETQYF. The CDR3 coding sequence is TGTGCCATCAAGGCTCCGGGCCAGATCGAGACCCAGTACTTC.

This clonotype was seen only a few times. The genes are TRBV20-1 and TRBJ2-7; 10 nucleotides align to TRBD1. CDR1 and CDR2 (germline): DFQATT, SNEGSKA (reference sequence). The ends lost 6 bases at V and 4 bases at J; junction bases unmatched: 6. The CDR3 extends over 13 amino acids. The CDR3 region is CSAADRGRYEQYF. The CDR3, as DNA: TGCAGTGCCGCGGACAGGGGGAGGTACGAGCAGTACTTC.

The V call is TRBV5-1, the J call TRBJ2-2; D tentatively fits TRBD1 or TRBD2 (6 bases each). CDR3 length: 16 residues. The V gene lost 2 bases and the J gene lost 3 bases, with 14 bases spanning the gap. Germline V CDR1 and CDR2: SGHRS, YFSETQ. The CDR3 here is CASSFSSRGDTGELFF. CDR3 bases: TGCGCCAGCAGCTTTTCAAGTAGGGGGGACACCGGGGAGCTGTTTTTT.

This clonotype was counted a few times. The rearrangement links TRBV4-1 to TRBJ2-2; D call uncertain. Trimming cost V 2 bases and J 9 bases, with 4 bases left between them. This CDR3 spans 11 amino acids. Per the germline V gene, CDR1 is MGHRA and CDR2 is YSYEKL. DNA of the CDR3: TGCGCCAGCAGCCAAAAGAGGGAGCTGTTTTTT. Its protein is CASSQKRELFF.

The V and J genes are TRBV12-3 or TRBV12-4 and TRBJ2-3, with TRBD1 identical over 8 bases. The CDR3 has 19 amino acids. V gave up 3 bases and J gave up 5 bases; unmatched junction bases: 19. The CDR3, as DNA: TGTGCCAGCAGTTTGATTCCATGGCGGGGACAGGCCCTGGAAGATACGCAGTATTTT. This codes for CASSLIPWRGQALEDTQYF.

A few counts support this clonotype. J is TRBJ2-3 and V is TRBV4-3, with TRBD2 identical over 8 bases. The junction had 3 bases not matched to a gene; V was cut back by 0 bases and J by 7 bases. CDR1 and CDR2 from the germline V gene are LGHNA and YSLEER. The CDR3 contains 14 residues. The DNA of the CDR3 is TGCGCCAGCAGCCAAGAGGCGGGGGGAAATACGCAGTATTTT. The encoded protein is CASSQEAGGNTQYF.

The chain has TRBV5-1 and TRBJ1-1, with D hard to call. Looked up from germline, CDR1 is SGHRS and CDR2 is YFSETQ. The V end lost 0 bases, the J end lost 4 bases, and 10 bases lay between the germline ends. The CDR3 length is 14 residues. CDR3 sequence reads: CASSLESTSTEAFF. CDR3 nucleotides: TGCGCCAGCAGCTTGGAGTCGACCTCCACTGAAGCTTTCTTT.

J is TRBJ2-7 and V is TRBV28; TRBD1 matches at 8 bases. The CDR3 loop spans 14 amino acids. The junction had 8 bases not matched to a gene; V was cut back by 5 bases and J by 5 bases. CDR1 is MDHEN, CDR2 SYDVKM, per germline. DNA of the CDR3: TGTGCCAGCAGTCCACTCGACAGGGGCCACGAGCAGTACGTC. Encoded protein: CASSPLDRGHEQYV.

This clonotype was counted a few times. This chain uses TRBV20-1 with TRBJ2-3; 8 bases are a match to TRBD2. Germline CDR1 is DFQATT and CDR2 is SNEGSKA (reference sequence). This CDR3 contains 15 residues. The J segment lost 3 bases and the V segment lost 1 base, leaving 6 bases of the junction unmatched. CDR3 in DNA: TGCAGTGCTAGAGGGTGGGGCGGGGGGACAGATACGCAGTATTTT. It encodes CSARGWGGGTDTQYF.

The rearrangement joins TRBV19 to TRBJ2-7; 8 nucleotides line up with TRBD2. Trimming took 6 bases from V and 1 from J; bases not matched to a gene: 5. This CDR3 is built from 14 residues. The germline V gene has CDR1 LNHDA and CDR2 SQIVND (reference sequence). CDR3 coding DNA: TGTGCCAGTAGCCACGGGGGGGAATCCTACGAGCAGTACTTC. Residues: CASSHGGESYEQYF. The variable domain in full, completed from reference TRBV19 and TRBJ2-7, reads DGGITQSPKYLFRKEGQNVTLSCEQNLNHDAMYWYRQDPGQGLRLIYYSQIVNDFQKGDIAEGYSVSREKKESFPLTVTSAQKNPTAFYLCASSHGGESYEQYFGPGTRLTVT.

This rearrangement joins TRBV10-3 to TRBJ2-5; perhaps TRBD1 as D (6 bases). Germline V gene lookup returns CDR1 ENHRY and CDR2 SYGVKD. V lost 8 bases to trimming and J lost 0 bases, with 13 bases between them. The CDR3 is 14 residues long. CDR3 residues: CAIRRQENQETQYF. The CDR3 DNA is TGTGCCATCCGTCGACAGGAGAACCAAGAGACCCAGTACTTC.

This clonotype has only a few counts. V is TRBV5-1 and J is TRBJ1-2; possibly TRBD1 for D (5 bases). This CDR3 spans 13 amino acids. CDR1 is SGHRS, CDR2 YFSETQ, per germline. Deletions cut 2 bases from V and 5 bases from J, with 10 bases between. The CDR3 is CASSLLGEYGYTF. The CDR3 DNA follows: TGCGCCAGCAGCTTATTAGGGGAATATGGCTACACCTTC.

J is TRBJ2-7 and V is TRBV5-4; 11 bases are a match to TRBD2. Germline assignment: CDR1 SGHNT and CDR2 YYREEE (reference sequence). Trimming cost V 3 bases and J 2 bases; bases outside gene matches: 4. The CDR3 loop spans 15 amino acids. The CDR3 here is CASSSSGGPPYEQYF. As DNA, the CDR3 is TGTGCCAGCAGCTCTAGCGGGGGGCCCCCCTACGAGCAGTACTTC.

The V call is TRBV15, the J call TRBJ2-4, with a possible D match to TRBD2 (5 bases). Germline-derived CDR1 and CDR2 are LNHNV and YYDKDF (reference sequence). The CDR3 runs 16 residues. V was pared by 1 base and J by 6 bases, with 16 bases between. The CDR3 DNA follows: TGTGCCACCAGCAGAGGGAAGGGAGAAGGGTTAAACATTCAGTACTTC. Translated: CATSRGKGEGLNIQYF.

This clonotype has a count of ten or more. The V gene is TRBV7-2, the J gene TRBJ2-3, with D unclear. This CDR3 has 12 residues. Germline CDR1 is SGHTA and CDR2 is FQGNSA. Trimming pared 6 bases from V and 4 bases from J, leaving 8 bases between. CDR3 DNA: TGTGCCAGCAGGCCTCAAGCAGATACGCAGTATTTT. It yields the protein CASRPQADTQYF.

This chain's CDR3 is CASSPNLSSNSETQYF. CDR3 in DNA: TGCGCCAGCAGCCCCAATTTGTCTAGCAATTCGGAGACCCAGTACTTC. The V call is TRBV5-1, the J call TRBJ2-5; D may be TRBD2 (5 bases). V shed 4 bases and J shed 5 bases, with 21 bases lying between them. Per the germline V gene, CDR1 is SGHRS and CDR2 is YFSETQ. This CDR3 is 16 amino acids long.

The chain employs TRBV19 and TRBJ2-2; D not resolved. The germline CDR1 and CDR2 sequences are LNHDA and SQIVND (reference sequence). Deletions cut 11 bases from V and 4 bases from J, with 14 bases between. CDR3 length: 13 residues. In DNA form, the CDR3 reads TGTGCCGGATCAGAGACGAGCACCGGGGAGCTGTTTTTT. This encodes CAGSETSTGELFF.